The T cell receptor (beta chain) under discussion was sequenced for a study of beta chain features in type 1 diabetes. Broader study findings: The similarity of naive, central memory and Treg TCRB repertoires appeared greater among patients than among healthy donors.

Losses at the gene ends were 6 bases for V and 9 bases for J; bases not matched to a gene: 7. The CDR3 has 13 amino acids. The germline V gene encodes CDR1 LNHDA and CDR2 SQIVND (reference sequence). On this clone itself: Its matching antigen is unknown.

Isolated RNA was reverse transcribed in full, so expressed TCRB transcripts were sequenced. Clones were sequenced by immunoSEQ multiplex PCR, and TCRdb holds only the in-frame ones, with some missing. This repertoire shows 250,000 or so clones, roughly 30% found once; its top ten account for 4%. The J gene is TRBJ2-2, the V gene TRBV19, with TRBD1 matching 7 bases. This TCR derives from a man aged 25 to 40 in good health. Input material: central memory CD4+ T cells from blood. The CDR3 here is CASSDRVWWELFF. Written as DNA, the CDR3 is TGTGCCAGTAGCGACAGGGTTTGGTGGGAGCTGTTTTTT. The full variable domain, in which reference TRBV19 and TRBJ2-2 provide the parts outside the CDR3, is DGGITQSPKYLFRKEGQNVTLSCEQNLNHDAMYWYRQDPGQGLRLIYYSQIVNDFQKGDIAEGYSVSREKKESFPLTVTSAQKNPTAFYLCASSDRVWWELFFGEGSRLTVL.